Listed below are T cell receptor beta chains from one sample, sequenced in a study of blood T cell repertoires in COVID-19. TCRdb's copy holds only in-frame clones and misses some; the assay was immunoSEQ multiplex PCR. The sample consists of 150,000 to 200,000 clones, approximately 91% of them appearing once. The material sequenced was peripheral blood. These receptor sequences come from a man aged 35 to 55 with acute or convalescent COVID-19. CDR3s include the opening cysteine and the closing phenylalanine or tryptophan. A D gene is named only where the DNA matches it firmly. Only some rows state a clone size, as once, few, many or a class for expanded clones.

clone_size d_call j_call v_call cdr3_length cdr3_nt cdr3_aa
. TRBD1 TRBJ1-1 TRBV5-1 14 TGCGCCAGCGCGCGGACAGGAATGAACACTGAAGCTTTCTTT CASARTGMNTEAFF
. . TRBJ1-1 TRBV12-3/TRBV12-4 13 TGTGCCAGCAGTTCTACAGGGAACACTGAAGCTTTCTTT CASSSTGNTEAFF
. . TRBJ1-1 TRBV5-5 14 TGTGCCAGCAGCTTGGCCGGGTTGGCGACTGAAGCTTTCTTT CASSLAGLATEAFF
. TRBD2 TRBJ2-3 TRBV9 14 TGTGCCAGCAGCGAGGGGACTAGCATGGATACGCAGTATTTT CASSEGTSMDTQYF
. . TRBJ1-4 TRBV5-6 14 TGTGCCAGCAGCGTGGGACACCTGGGTGAAAAACTGTTTTTT CASSVGHLGEKLFF
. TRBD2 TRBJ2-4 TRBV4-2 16 TGTGCCAGCAGCCAAGCTCCGGGGGAGGGTGGGAACATTCAGTACTTC CASSQAPGEGGNIQYF
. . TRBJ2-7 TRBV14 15 TGTGCCAGCAGCCGCACAGGGTTAAACTCCTACGAGCAGTACTTC CASSRTGLNSYEQYF
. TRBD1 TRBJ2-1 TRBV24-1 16 TGTGCCACCAGTGACCGAGGGACAGGGGGGGTTAATGAGCAGTTCTTC CATSDRGTGGVNEQFF
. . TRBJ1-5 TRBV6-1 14 TGTGCCAGCAGTGAAAACAGTAGCAATCAGCCCCAGCATTTT CASSENSSNQPQHF
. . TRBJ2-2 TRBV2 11 TGTGCCACGACAGTTACCGGGGAGCTGTTTTTT CATTVTGELFF
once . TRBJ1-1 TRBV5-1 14 TGCGCCAGCAGCGCGCAGCCGGGGGGCACTGAAGCTTTCTTT CASSAQPGGTEAFF
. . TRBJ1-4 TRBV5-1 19 TGCGCCAGCAGCCGAACCTCCTACGACAGGCCGTTAACTAATGAAAAACTGTTTTTT CASSRTSYDRPLTNEKLFF
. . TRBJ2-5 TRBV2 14 TGTGCCAGCAGTGAGGCGTCAGGGAAGGAGACCCAGTACTTC CASSEASGKETQYF
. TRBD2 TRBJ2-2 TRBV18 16 TGTGCCAGCTCTCCCGGGACTAGCCTCACTGAAGGGGAGCTGTTTTTT CASSPGTSLTEGELFF
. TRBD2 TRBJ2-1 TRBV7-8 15 TGTGCCAGCAGCTTCCTTAGCGGGGGCCGAAATGAGCAGTTCTTC CASSFLSGGRNEQFF
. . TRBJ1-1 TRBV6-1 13 TGTGCCAGCAGTGATAACGGGGGGACTGAAGCTTTCTTT CASSDNGGTEAFF
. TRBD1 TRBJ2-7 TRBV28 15 TGTGCCAGCAACCTCGGGACAGGGGGCTCCTACGAGCAGTACTTC CASNLGTGGSYEQYF
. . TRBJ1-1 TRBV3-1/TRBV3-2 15 TGTGCCAGCAGCCAAGATGTGGCGGGGAACACTGAAGCTTTCTTT CASSQDVAGNTEAFF
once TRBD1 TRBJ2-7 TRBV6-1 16 TGTGCCAGCAGTGAAGGGGAGGCAGGGGGCCCCCACGAGCAGTACTTC CASSEGEAGGPHEQYF
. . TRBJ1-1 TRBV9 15 TGTGCCAGCAGCGTGACGGGACACAGCACGACTGAAGCTTTCTTT CASSVTGHSTTEAFF
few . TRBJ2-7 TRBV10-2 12 TGCGCCAGCATTGGGAGCTCCTACGAGCAGTACTTC CASIGSSYEQYF
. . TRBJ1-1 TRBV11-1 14 TGTGCCAGCAGCTTCTTGGTCCGGGGATCTGAAGCTTTCTTT CASSFLVRGSEAFF
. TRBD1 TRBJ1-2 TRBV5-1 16 TGCGCCAGCAGCTTGGCTCGGGGACAGGGTAGCTATGGCTACACCTTC CASSLARGQGSYGYTF
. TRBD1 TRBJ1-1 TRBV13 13 TGTGCCAGCAGCCTCGGGACAGCCCCTGAAGCTTTCTTT CASSLGTAPEAFF
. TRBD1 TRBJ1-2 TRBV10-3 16 TGTGCCATCAGCGAGATAAAGACAGGGCCCAAGCCTGGCTACACCTTC CAISEIKTGPKPGYTF
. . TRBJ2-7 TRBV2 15 TGTGCCAGCAGTGAAAGTCAGGGGACCCTCTACGAGCAGTACTTC CASSESQGTLYEQYF
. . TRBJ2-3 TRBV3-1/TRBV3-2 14 TGTGCCAGCAGCGCCGACACTGGCACAGATACGCAGTATTTT CASSADTGTDTQYF
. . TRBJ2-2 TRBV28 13 TGTGCCAGCAGCTCCAGCACAGCCGGGGAGCTGTTTTTT CASSSSTAGELFF
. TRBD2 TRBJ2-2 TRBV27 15 TGTGCCAGCAGCCGACTAGCGGGATACACCGGGGAGCTGTTTTTT CASSRLAGYTGELFF
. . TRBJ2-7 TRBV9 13 TGTGCCAGCAGCCCCTTGGGCAGCCGCGAGCAGTACTTC CASSPLGSREQYF
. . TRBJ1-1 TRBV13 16 TGTGCCAGCAGCTTCTATAAGTCGGGGGTAAACACTGAAGCTTTCTTT CASSFYKSGVNTEAFF
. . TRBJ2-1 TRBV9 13 TGTGCCAGCAGCCCCCGGTCGGGCAATGAGCAGTTCTTC CASSPRSGNEQFF
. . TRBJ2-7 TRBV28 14 TGTGCCAGCAGTTTTAGGGGTTCCCTATACGAGCAGTACTTC CASSFRGSLYEQYF
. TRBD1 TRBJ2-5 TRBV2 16 TGTGCCAGCAGTGACGTAGGGACAGCGATTCAAGAGACCCAGTACTTC CASSDVGTAIQETQYF
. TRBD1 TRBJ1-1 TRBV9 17 TGTGCCAGCAGCGTAGCTGCCGGGACAGAAACCCCGAAGGAAGCTTTCTTT CASSVAAGTETPKEAFF
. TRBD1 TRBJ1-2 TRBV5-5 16 TGTGCCAGCAGCCCCCGGACAGGGCAATTTAACTATGGCTACACCTTC CASSPRTGQFNYGYTF
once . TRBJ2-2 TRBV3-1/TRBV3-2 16 TGTGCCAGCAGCCAAGATATGAGGCTCCGCACCGGGGAGCTGTTTTTT CASSQDMRLRTGELFF
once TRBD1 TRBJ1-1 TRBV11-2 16 TGTGCCAGCAGCTTACCCGGGACAGGACTGAACACTGAAGCTTTCTTT CASSLPGTGLNTEAFF
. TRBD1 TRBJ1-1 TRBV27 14 TGTGCCAGCAGTTTCGGACAGGGTTGGACTGAAGCTTTCTTT CASSFGQGWTEAFF
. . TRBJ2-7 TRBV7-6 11 TGTGCCAGCAGCACCTACTACGAGCAGTACTTC CASSTYYEQYF
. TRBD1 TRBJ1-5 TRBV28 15 TGTGCCAGCAGTATACGGACAGGGGGCATGAAGCCCCAGCATTTT CASSIRTGGMKPQHF
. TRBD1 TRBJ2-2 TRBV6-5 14 TGTGCCAGCAGGGACAGGGTTTACACCGGGGAGCTGTTTTTT CASRDRVYTGELFF
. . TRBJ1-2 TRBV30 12 TGTGCCGAAACGCAGGGTGACTATGGCTACACCTTC CAETQGDYGYTF
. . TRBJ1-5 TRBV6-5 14 TGTGCCAGCAGTTTCAGGGGAGAGAGACAGCCCCAGCATTTT CASSFRGERQPQHF
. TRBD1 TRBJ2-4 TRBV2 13 TGTGCCAGCACGAGAGACAGGGGTTACATTCAGTACTTC CASTRDRGYIQYF
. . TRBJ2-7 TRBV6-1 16 TGTGCCAGCAGTGAACGGAGGGGGCAGGGCCGCTACGAGCAGTACTTC CASSERRGQGRYEQYF
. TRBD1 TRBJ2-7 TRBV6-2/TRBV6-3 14 TGTGCCAGCAGCCGACAGGGGTTTTCGGCCGAGCAGTACTTC CASSRQGFSAEQYF
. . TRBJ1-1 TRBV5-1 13 TGCGCCAGCAGCCGGGACTCGAACACTGAAGCTTTCTTT CASSRDSNTEAFF
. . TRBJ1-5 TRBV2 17 TGTGCCAGCACGAGGGACATCCTGGGGTATAGCAATCAGCCCCAGCATTTT CASTRDILGYSNQPQHF
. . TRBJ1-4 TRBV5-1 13 TGCGCCAGCAGCCGACAGCCGAATGAAAAACTGTTTTTT CASSRQPNEKLFF
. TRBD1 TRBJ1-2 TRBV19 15 TGTGCCAGTATCCCCAGGACAGGTGGAAACTCTGGCTACACCTTC CASIPRTGGNSGYTF
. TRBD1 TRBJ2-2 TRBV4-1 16 TGCGCCAGCAGCCAGGTGACAGGGGTAGACACCGGGGAGCTGTTTTTT CASSQVTGVDTGELFF
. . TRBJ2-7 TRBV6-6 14 TGTGCCAGCAGTTATCATTCAGGGACCTACGAGCAGTACTTC CASSYHSGTYEQYF
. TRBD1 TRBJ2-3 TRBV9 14 TGTGCCAGCAGCCCTGGACAGGGCACAGATACGCAGTATTTT CASSPGQGTDTQYF
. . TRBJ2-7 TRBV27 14 TGTGCCAGCCGCGGGACAGCGGACTCCTACGAGCAGTACTTC CASRGTADSYEQYF
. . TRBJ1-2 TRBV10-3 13 TGTGCCATCACCCAAACAGGACCGTATGGCTACACCTTC CAITQTGPYGYTF
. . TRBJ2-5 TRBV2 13 TGTGCCAGCAAGGGCGCAGGGCCAGGGACCCAGTACTTC CASKGAGPGTQYF
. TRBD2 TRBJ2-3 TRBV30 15 TGTGCCTGGAGTCCACTAGCGGGGTACACAGATACGCAGTATTTT CAWSPLAGYTDTQYF
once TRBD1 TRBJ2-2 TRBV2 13 TGTGCCAGCAGCCTACAGGGGTCCGGGGAGCTGTTTTTT CASSLQGSGELFF
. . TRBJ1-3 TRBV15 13 TGTGCCATTCGGGGACAACCTGGAAACACCATATATTTT CAIRGQPGNTIYF